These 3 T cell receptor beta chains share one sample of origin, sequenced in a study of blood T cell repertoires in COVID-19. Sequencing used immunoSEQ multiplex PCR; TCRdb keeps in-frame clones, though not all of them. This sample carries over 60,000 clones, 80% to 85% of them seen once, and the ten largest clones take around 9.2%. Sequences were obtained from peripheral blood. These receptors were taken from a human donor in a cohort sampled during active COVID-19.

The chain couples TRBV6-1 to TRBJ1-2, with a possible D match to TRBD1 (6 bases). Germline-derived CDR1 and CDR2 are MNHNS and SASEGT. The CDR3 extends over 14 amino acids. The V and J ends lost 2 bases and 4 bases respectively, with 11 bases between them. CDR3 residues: CASSESTGPYGYTF. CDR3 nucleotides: TGTGCCAGCAGTGAATCGACAGGCCCCTATGGCTACACCTTC.

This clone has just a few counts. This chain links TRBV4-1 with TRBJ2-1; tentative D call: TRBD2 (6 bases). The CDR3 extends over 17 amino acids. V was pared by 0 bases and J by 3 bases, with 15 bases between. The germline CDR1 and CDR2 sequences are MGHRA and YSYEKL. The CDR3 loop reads CASSQDTVRGNYNEQFF. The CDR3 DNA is TGCGCCAGCAGCCAAGATACGGTACGGGGGAACTACAATGAGCAGTTCTTC.

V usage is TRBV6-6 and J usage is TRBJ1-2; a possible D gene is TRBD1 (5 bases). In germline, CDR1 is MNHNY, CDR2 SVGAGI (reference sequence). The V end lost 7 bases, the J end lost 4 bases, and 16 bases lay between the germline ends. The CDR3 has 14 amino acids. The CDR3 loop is CASTGGQSSYGYTF. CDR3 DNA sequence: TGTGCCAGCACCGGCGGACAATCCTCCTATGGCTACACCTTC.